One sample yielded the 5 T cell receptor beta chains listed below, sequenced in a study of CD8 T cells in ankylosing spondylitis. TCRdb re-called the 5' RACE reads through MiXCR, storing one row per CDR3 protein. The table shows under 300,000 distinct CDR3 sequences, with more than 15% occurring only once. The sequenced sample consisted of blood, either unsorted or a sorted T cell fraction (not recorded which). The receptors stem from a male donor with ankylosing spondylitis or in good health (not recorded which).

To note about this clonotype: The junction departs from the called germline gene at one end, perhaps through a read error. The chain links TRBV7-3 to TRBJ2-2, with TRBD2 as a possible D gene (6 bases). This CDR3 region has 14 residues. Germline CDR1 reads SGHTA; CDR2 reads FQGTGA. The CDR3 DNA sequence: TGTGTCAGCAGCTTCTTAGAGGGAGGCGGGGAGCTGTTTTTT. Translating gives CVSSFLEGGGELFF.

The rearrangement joins TRBV6-2 or TRBV6-3 to TRBJ2-1; 11 bases map to TRBD2. This CDR3 region has 19 residues. Germline V gene sequence: CDR1 MNHEY, CDR2 SVGEGT. Trimming cost V 0 bases and J 5 bases; bases outside gene matches: 12. The CDR3 sequence is CASSYSPTSGTGPHNEQFF. CDR3 DNA: TGTGCCAGCAGTTACTCCCCGACTAGCGGGACGGGCCCGCACAATGAGCAGTTCTTC.

The chain joins TRBV29-1 to TRBJ2-1, with TRBD1 matching 10 bases. The CDR3 covers 16 residues. Unmatched junction bases numbered 13, after V lost 4 bases and J lost 7 bases. CDR1 is SQVTM, CDR2 ANQGSEA, per germline. CDR3 bases: TGCAGCGTTGCGCGGCCGACAGGGGGCGCAGGGAATGAGCAGTTCTTC. It translates to CSVARPTGGAGNEQFF.

The chain uses TRBV4-1 and TRBJ2-1; 7 nucleotides align to TRBD1. The CDR3 consists of 15 residues. Germline V gene sequence: CDR1 MGHRA, CDR2 YSYEKL. The junction had 4 bases not matched to a gene; V was cut back by 2 bases and J by 3 bases. DNA for the CDR3: TGCGCCAGCAGCCAAACCGGGACAGACTACAATGAGCAGTTCTTC. It specifies CASSQTGTDYNEQFF.

Only a few counts were recorded for this clonotype. This chain connects TRBV5-1 to TRBJ1-4, with a tentative D call TRBD1 (6 bases). Per germline, CDR1 SGHRS and CDR2 YFSETQ. Trimming took 2 bases from V and 4 from J, leaving 15 bases between them. The CDR3 covers 16 residues. In DNA form, the CDR3 reads TGCGCCAGCAGCTTTTTGGATACAGGGAATAATGAAAAACTGTTTTTT. It is translated as CASSFLDTGNNEKLFF.